The T cell receptor (beta chain) described here comes from a study of neurological immune-mediated disorders. This clonotype was observed many times. The antigen is undetermined. The cDNA was synthesized by means of template-switch 5'RACE, which was carried out with 10-nucleotide random UMIs. TCRdb independently ran MiXCR on the 5' RACE reads; one entry per CDR3 protein. The sample records roughly 62,000 distinct CDR3 sequences, about 2.5% being singletons. Germline V lookup: CDR1 LGHNA, CDR2 YSLEER. The CDR3 is 14 residues long. Between the trimmed V and J ends, which lost 0 bases and 4 bases, there was a span of 9 bases. Points from the study as a whole: TCR clonal expansion peaked in HTLV-1-associated myelopathy patients and was lowest in multiple sclerosis patients. Phylogenetic grouping assigned the repertoires of 18 of 34 multiple sclerosis patients to a single related-CDR3 cluster, representing a possible signature.

Sequencing input: PBMCs. The chain is built from TRBV4-3 and TRBJ1-2, with TRBD1 as a possible D gene (5 bases). This receptor was identified in a man aged 50 or older with multiple sclerosis. CDR3 sequence reads: CASSQDWGRYGYTF. The CDR3 DNA sequence: TGCGCCAGCAGCCAAGATTGGGGCCGCTATGGCTACACCTTC.